Sequencing of this T cell receptor beta chain was carried out in a study of cytomegalovirus exposure and HLA in healthy donors. It was with 60 Vbeta and 13 Jbeta primers that the PCR ran. Some clones are missing from TCRdb's copy, which holds only in-frame ones; the method was immunoSEQ multiplex PCR. Of about 200,000 clones listed, roughly four fifths are singletons. Sequenced input: PBMCs. This receptor was identified in a man in his forties or fifties in good health and CMV-seropositive.

The CDR3 is CASSLRGGRGPSSYEQYF. CDR3 DNA: TGTGCCAGCAGCTTAAGGGGGGGACGGGGCCCTAGCTCCTACGAGCAGTACTTC. The genes are TRBV7-2 and TRBJ2-7, with TRBD2 as a possible D gene (7 bases). CDR3 size: 18 residues. The V end lost 2 bases, the J end lost 0 bases, and 20 bases lay between the germline ends. CDR1 is SGHTA, CDR2 FQGNSA, per germline.